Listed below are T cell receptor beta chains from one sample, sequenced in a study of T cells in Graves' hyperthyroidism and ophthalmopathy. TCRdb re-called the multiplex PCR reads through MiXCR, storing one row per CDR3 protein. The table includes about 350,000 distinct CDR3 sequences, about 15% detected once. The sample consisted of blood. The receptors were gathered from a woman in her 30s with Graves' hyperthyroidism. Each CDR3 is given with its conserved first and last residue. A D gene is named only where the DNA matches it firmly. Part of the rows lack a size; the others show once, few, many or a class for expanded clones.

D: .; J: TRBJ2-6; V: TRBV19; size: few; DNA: TGTGCCAGTAGTAGGGATGTACGGGGGACTGGGGCCAACGTCCTGACTTTC; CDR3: CASSRDVRGTGANVLTF
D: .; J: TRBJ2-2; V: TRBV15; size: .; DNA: TGTGCCACCAGCAGAGACAGGGAATCTACCGGGGAGCTGTTTTTT; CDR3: CATSRDRESTGELFF
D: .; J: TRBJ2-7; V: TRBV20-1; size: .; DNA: TGCAGTGCTAGTGGGCAGGGGTCCTACGAGCAGTACTTC; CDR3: CSASGQGSYEQYF
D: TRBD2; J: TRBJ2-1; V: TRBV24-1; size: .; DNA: TGTGCCACCAGTGATGAGGGGTTAAGCGGGAGCATGAATGAGCAGTTCTTC; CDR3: CATSDEGLSGSMNEQFF
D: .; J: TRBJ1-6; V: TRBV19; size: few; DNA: TGTGCCAGTAGTTTCTTGACGGGGATGCCCCTCCACTTT; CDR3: CASSFLTGMPLHF
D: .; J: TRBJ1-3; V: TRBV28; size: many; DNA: TGTGCCAGCAGTTTAATGGGAATTAGGGGAAACACCATATATTTT; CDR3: CASSLMGIRGNTIYF
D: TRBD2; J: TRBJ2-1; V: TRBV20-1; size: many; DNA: TGCAGTGCTAGTGTAGGTTCGGCTAGCGGGTCCATTTACAATGAGCAGTTCTTC; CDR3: CSASVGSASGSIYNEQFF
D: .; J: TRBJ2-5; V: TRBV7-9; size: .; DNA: TGTGCCAGCAGCCGTAAAGGCGCCGAAGAGACCCAGTACTTC; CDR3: CASSRKGAEETQYF
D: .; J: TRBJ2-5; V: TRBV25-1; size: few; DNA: TGTGCCAGCAGTGAATACGTGAGGGGCCAAGAGACCCAGTACTTC; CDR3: CASSEYVRGQETQYF
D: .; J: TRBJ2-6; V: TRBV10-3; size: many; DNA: TGTGCCCTCTCCTCTGGGGCCAACGTCCTGACTTTC; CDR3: CALSSGANVLTF
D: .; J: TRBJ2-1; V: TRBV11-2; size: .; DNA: TGTGCCAGCGGCCGGGATCCCTACAATGAGCAGTTCTTC; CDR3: CASGRDPYNEQFF
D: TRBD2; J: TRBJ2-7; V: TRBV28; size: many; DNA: TGTGCCAGCACCCCGCACGGGCAGGGAGGGTACGAGCAGTACTTC; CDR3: CASTPHGQGGYEQYF
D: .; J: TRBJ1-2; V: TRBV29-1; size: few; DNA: TGCAGCGTTGTGTTGGCGGGCACTTATGGCTACACCTTC; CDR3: CSVVLAGTYGYTF
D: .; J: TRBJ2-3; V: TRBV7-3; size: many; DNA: TGTGCCAGCAGCTCGCTGGGGGGCCAGAGCACAGATACGCAGTATTTT; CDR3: CASSSLGGQSTDTQYF
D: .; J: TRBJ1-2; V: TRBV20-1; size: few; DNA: TGCAGTGCTCCTGACACCTATGGCTACACCTTC; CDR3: CSAPDTYGYTF
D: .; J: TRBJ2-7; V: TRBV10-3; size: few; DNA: TGTGCCATCAAGAAGGGGCTCAACTCCTACGAGCAGTACTTC; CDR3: CAIKKGLNSYEQYF
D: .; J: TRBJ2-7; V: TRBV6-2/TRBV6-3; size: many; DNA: TGTGCCAGCCGCCATCGGGCGGGGAATCGTGGCTTGAGAGAGCAGTACTTC; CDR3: CASRHRAGNRGLREQYF
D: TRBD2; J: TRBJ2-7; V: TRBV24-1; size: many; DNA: TGTGCCACCAGTCCTCGGACTAGCGGGACCTACGAGCAGTACTTC; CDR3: CATSPRTSGTYEQYF
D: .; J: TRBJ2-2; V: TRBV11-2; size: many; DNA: TGTGCCAGCAGCCACTCACCGGGCTTCGGGGCCGGGGAGCTGTTTTTT; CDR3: CASSHSPGFGAGELFF
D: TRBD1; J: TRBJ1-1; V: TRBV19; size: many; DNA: TGTGCCAGCAACCGGGGACAGGGTCATTCTGAAGCTTTCTTT; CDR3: CASNRGQGHSEAFF
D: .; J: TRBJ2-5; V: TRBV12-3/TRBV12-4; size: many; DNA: TGTGCCAGCAGCCAAGGGGAGACCCAGTACTTC; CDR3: CASSQGETQYF
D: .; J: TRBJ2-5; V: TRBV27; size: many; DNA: TGTGCCAGCAGGGAGCCTACGGGGTTACAAGAGACCCAGTACTTC; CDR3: CASREPTGLQETQYF
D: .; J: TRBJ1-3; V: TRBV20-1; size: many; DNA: TGCAGTGCTAGTCTCGACAATCTTGGAAACACCATATATTTT; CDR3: CSASLDNLGNTIYF
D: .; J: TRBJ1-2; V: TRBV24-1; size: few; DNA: TGTGCCACCAGTGATTCAAAACTAAACCCAAAGACAGAGTATGGCTACACCTTC; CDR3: CATSDSKLNPKTEYGYTF
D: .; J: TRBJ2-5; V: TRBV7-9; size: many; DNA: TGTGCCAGCAGCTTAGGGGTCCAGGGGGAGACCCAGTACTTC; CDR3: CASSLGVQGETQYF
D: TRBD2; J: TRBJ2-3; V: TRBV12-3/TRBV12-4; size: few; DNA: TGTGCCAGCAGCACAACCGGGACTAGCGGAGGTCGGAATACGCAGTATTTT; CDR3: CASSTTGTSGGRNTQYF
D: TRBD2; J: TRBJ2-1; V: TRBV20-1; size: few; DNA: TGCAGTGCAGCGACTAGCGGGAGATTTGAGCAGTTCTTC; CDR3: CSAATSGRFEQFF